This T cell receptor (beta chain) derives from a study of blood T cell repertoires in COVID-19. Study details: The study drew acute and convalescent COVID-19 samples from the United States, Italy and Spain. From T cells, B-cell-depleted T cells, or PBMCs came the material, which was cDNA or gDNA.

In the authors' workflow: Nucleated cell number was recorded as an estimate derived from reference gene primer amplification. Data came from immunoSEQ multiplex PCR; TCRdb stores just in-frame clones and leaves some out. V and J calls and clone size come straight from that table; D and trimming were deduced from the DNA. The repertoire holds almost 100,000 clones, with around nine tenths as singletons. The V and J ends lost 3 bases and 10 bases respectively, with 15 bases between them. The CDR3 covers 14 residues. Germline-derived CDR1 and CDR2 are MNHEY and SMNVEV (reference sequence). The TCR originated in a man in his forties or fifties with acute or convalescent COVID-19. The chain is built from TRBV27 and TRBJ1-4, with D uncertain. Sample: peripheral blood. DNA for the CDR3: TGTGCCAGCAGTTTGGAGCGGGGTCGGGGAAAACTGTTTTTT. Its protein product is CASSLERGRGKLFF.